This is a list of T cell receptor beta chains from one sample in a study of shared clonotypes between healthy human individuals. Using immunoSEQ multiplex PCR, the repertoire was profiled, and TCRdb retains in-frame clones only, with some absent. The repertoire holds 850,000 to 1,200,000 clones, 65% to 80% seen once, with 1.4% to 1.5% in the top ten. The sequenced sample was memory CD4+ T cells sorted from blood. The receptors were gathered from a young man in good health. Both conserved end residues are part of each CDR3. The D gene is left open where the match is weak. Clone size is not always given. Where it is, it says once, few, many or a class for expanded clones.

TRBV7-2	TRBJ2-7	.	.	TGTGCCACCAAGGTGGGGGATTCCTACGAGCAGTACTTC	CATKVGDSYEQYF
TRBV27	TRBJ1-5	.	.	TGTGCCAGCAGTTTGATGGGGGGAAATCAGCCCCAGCATTTT	CASSLMGGNQPQHF
TRBV6-5	TRBJ1-6	TRBD1	.	TGTGCCAGCAGCCTTTTACAGGGGGCAGGGTCACCCCTCCACTTT	CASSLLQGAGSPLHF
TRBV28	TRBJ1-1	.	.	TGTGCCAGCAGTGATACCGGGACCCAAGCAGCTTTCTTT	CASSDTGTQAAFF
TRBV5-5	TRBJ1-2	TRBD1	.	TGTGCCAGCAGCTTTCAACAGGGGTCTAACTATGGCTACACCTTC	CASSFQQGSNYGYTF
TRBV27	TRBJ2-5	TRBD2	few	TGTGCCAGCAGTTACTCGGGGAGGGCTCAAGAGACCCAGTACTTC	CASSYSGRAQETQYF
TRBV2	TRBJ2-3	.	once	TGTGCCAGCAGTGTATTAGCAGTCCCAGATACGCAGTATTTT	CASSVLAVPDTQYF
TRBV5-1	TRBJ2-3	TRBD2	.	TGCGCCAGCAGCCTAGGGACTAGCGGGAGAAGACACCGAGATACGCAGTATTTT	CASSLGTSGRRHRDTQYF
TRBV9	TRBJ2-7	.	.	TGTGCCAGCAGTCCAGGGGTCAACGAGCAGTACTTC	CASSPGVNEQYF
TRBV28	TRBJ2-3	TRBD2	.	TGTGCCAGCAGCTCACATAGCGGGGGGCCAGATACGCAGTATTTT	CASSSHSGGPDTQYF
TRBV5-1	TRBJ2-3	.	.	TGCGCCAGCAGCTTGGAGGCGACCGAGGCAGATACGCAGTATTTT	CASSLEATEADTQYF
TRBV6-5	TRBJ2-5	TRBD2	.	TGTGCCAGCAGGGCTAGCGGGGGGGCTCAAGAGACCCAGTACTTC	CASRASGGAQETQYF
TRBV7-2	TRBJ2-2	TRBD2	many	TGTGCCAGCAGCTCCGATGGGACTAACCCCACCGGGGAGCTGTTTTTT	CASSSDGTNPTGELFF
TRBV7-8	TRBJ1-6	.	.	TGTGCCAGCAGCACAGGGTCGATAACGAGCTCCTATAATTCACCCCTCCACTTT	CASSTGSITSSYNSPLHF
TRBV5-1	TRBJ2-7	TRBD2	.	TGCGCCAGCAGCTTTACTAGCGGGACCGAGCAGTACTTC	CASSFTSGTEQYF
TRBV2	TRBJ2-3	TRBD1	.	TGTGCCAGCAGCGCTCTTACCGGACAGGGAGATACGCAGTATTTT	CASSALTGQGDTQYF
TRBV5-1	TRBJ1-1	.	many	TGCGCCAGCACGGCCTCCGGGACGTCGAACACTGAAGCTTTCTTT	CASTASGTSNTEAFF
TRBV6-1	TRBJ2-3	TRBD1	.	TGTGCCAGCAGTGAAGCGCAGACAGGGGGCTTGGGTACGCAGTATTTT	CASSEAQTGGLGTQYF
TRBV6-5	TRBJ2-2	TRBD2	.	TGTGCCAGCAGTTTGTTAGCGGGGACGAACACCGGGGAGCTGTTTTTT	CASSLLAGTNTGELFF
TRBV10-1	TRBJ2-5	TRBD2	.	TGCGCCAGCAGTTCGTCTAGCGGGAGGGAGACCCAGTACTTC	CASSSSSGRETQYF
TRBV18	TRBJ1-1	.	once	TGTGCCAGCTCACCTGTCGACGAGAACACTGAAGCTTTCTTT	CASSPVDENTEAFF
TRBV7-6	TRBJ1-5	.	.	TGTGCCAGCAGCTCCTTGGGGAGGGCTTGCAATCAGCCCCAGCATTTT	CASSSLGRACNQPQHF
TRBV7-2	TRBJ2-1	TRBD2	.	TGTGCCAGCAGCTTAGGGGAGAGTGGCGGGAGATTAGGTGAGCAGTTCTTC	CASSLGESGGRLGEQFF
TRBV6-5	TRBJ1-2	TRBD1	.	TGTGCCAGCAGGCCGACAGGGGGTATTTTGGGCTACACCTTC	CASRPTGGILGYTF
TRBV7-2	TRBJ2-7	.	.	TGTGCCAGCAGGGCTGGGACCAAAAGCGAGCAGTACTTC	CASRAGTKSEQYF
TRBV14	TRBJ2-7	TRBD2	.	TGTGCCAGCAGGGCTAGCGGGAGAGGCGAGCAGTACTTC	CASRASGRGEQYF
TRBV30	TRBJ1-2	TRBD1	few	TGTGCCTGGAGTGCCGGGACAGCAAGCTATGGCTACACCTTC	CAWSAGTASYGYTF
TRBV30	TRBJ2-5	.	many	TGTGCCTGGAGCCACCTCCCCGGGAGAGGGAAAGAGACCCAGTACTTC	CAWSHLPGRGKETQYF
TRBV5-4	TRBJ1-1	.	.	TGTGCCAGCAGCGGAACCTCCCGGCAGGGCTTCACTGAAGCTTTCTTT	CASSGTSRQGFTEAFF
TRBV15	TRBJ2-5	TRBD2	.	TGTGCCACCAGCAGAGATGCGGGGGGCTACCAAGAGACCCAGTACTTC	CATSRDAGGYQETQYF
TRBV29-1	TRBJ1-4	TRBD1	.	TGCAGCGTCAAACCGACAGGGAAAGATGAAAGACTGTTTTTT	CSVKPTGKDERLFF